These T cell receptor beta chains were read from a single sample in a study of cytomegalovirus exposure and HLA in healthy donors. The table came from immunoSEQ multiplex PCR; TCRdb's copy has only in-frame clones and leaves some out. The sample includes more than 85,000 clones, about 80% of them seen just once. The specimen was PBMCs. Receptor source: a man in his forties in good health and CMV-seronegative. The CDR3 runs from the conserved cysteine through the conserved F or W. D genes are given only for firm matches. Not all rows give a size; the values are once, few, many and, for expanded clones, a class.

v_gene	d_gene	abundance	j_gene	CDR3aa	CDR3nt
TRBV15	-	-	TRBJ1-6	CATSRDPALGSPLHF	TGTGCCACCAGCAGAGATCCAGCCCTAGGTTCACCCCTCCACTTT
TRBV7-9	TRBD1	-	TRBJ1-4	CSSSLGGTTNEKLFF	TGTTCCAGCAGCTTAGGGGGCACAACTAATGAAAAACTGTTTTTT
TRBV19	TRBD1	-	TRBJ1-5	CASRPGQTHQPQHF	TGTGCCAGTAGACCGGGACAGACCCATCAGCCCCAGCATTTT
TRBV6-1	-	-	TRBJ2-4	CASRDRSLAKNIQYF	TGTGCCAGCAGAGACAGATCCTTAGCCAAAAACATTCAGTACTTC
TRBV7-2	TRBD2	-	TRBJ2-7	CASSSRTSGRGFSYEQYF	TGTGCCAGCAGCTCCCGGACTAGCGGGAGAGGTTTTAGTTACGAGCAGTACTTC
TRBV30	TRBD1	-	TRBJ1-5	CAWSRPGQVLQPQHF	TGTGCCTGGAGTAGACCGGGACAGGTGCTTCAGCCCCAGCATTTT
TRBV7-6	TRBD1	once	TRBJ1-5	CASSPRQGGQPQHF	TGTGCCAGCAGCCCCCGACAGGGTGGACAGCCCCAGCATTTT
TRBV5-6	-	-	TRBJ2-4	CASSSDSIKNIQYF	TGTGCCAGCAGCTCGGACAGCATCAAAAACATTCAGTACTTC
TRBV28	TRBD1	-	TRBJ1-2	CASSAGGDYGYTF	TGTGCCAGCAGTGCAGGGGGCGACTATGGCTACACCTTC
TRBV7-9	TRBD1	-	TRBJ1-4	CSSSLRAGGVGNEKLFF	TGTTCCAGCAGCTTAAGGGCAGGGGGCGTCGGTAATGAAAAACTGTTTTTT
TRBV19	-	-	TRBJ1-2	CASSITNRVYYGYTF	TGTGCCAGTAGTATAACGAACAGGGTTTACTATGGCTACACCTTC
TRBV7-2	-	-	TRBJ2-1	CATSLGVREYNEQFF	TGTGCCACCAGCTTAGGGGTTCGGGAATACAATGAGCAGTTCTTC